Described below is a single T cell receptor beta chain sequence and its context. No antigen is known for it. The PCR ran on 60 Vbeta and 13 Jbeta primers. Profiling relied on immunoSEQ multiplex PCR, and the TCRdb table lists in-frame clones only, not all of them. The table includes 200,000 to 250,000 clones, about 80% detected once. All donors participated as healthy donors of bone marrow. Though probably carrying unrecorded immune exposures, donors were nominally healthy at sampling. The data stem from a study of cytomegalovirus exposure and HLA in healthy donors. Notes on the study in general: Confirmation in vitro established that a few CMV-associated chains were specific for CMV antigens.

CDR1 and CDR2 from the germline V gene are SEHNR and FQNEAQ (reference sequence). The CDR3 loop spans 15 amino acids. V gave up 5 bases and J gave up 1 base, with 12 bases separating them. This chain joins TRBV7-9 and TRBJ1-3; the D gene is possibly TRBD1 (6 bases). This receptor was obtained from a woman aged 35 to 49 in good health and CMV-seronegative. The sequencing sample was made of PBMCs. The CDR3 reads CASSGQTDSGNTIYF. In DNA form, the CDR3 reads TGTGCCAGCAGCGGACAGACGGATTCTGGAAACACCATATATTTT.